The clone carrying this T cell receptor (beta chain) was seen only a few times. This record belongs to a study of blood T cells in healthy people across ages. Investigators took about 9.1 milliliters of peripheral blood from every donor. Total RNA was extracted at no less than 5 micrograms per sample. This CDR3 is 16 amino acids long. V gave up 3 bases and J gave up 5 bases; unmatched junction bases: 10. Germline-derived CDR1 and CDR2 are MDHEN and SYDVKM. Combining a sample-barcoded 5' primer with a J-beta primer mix, a second PCR ran for about 7 to 12 cycles. Tagging of each cDNA molecule was performed by a template-switch adaptor with 12 random nucleotides. A single record per CDR3 protein comes from TCRdb applying MiXCR to the 5' RACE reads. Of hundreds of thousands of distinct CDR3 sequences detected, around 41% appear once; the ten largest clones hold 25% to 30%.

The sequence came from an older man in good health. Sequences were obtained from blood. The chain joins TRBV28 to TRBJ2-1, with 7 bases fitting TRBD1. The CDR3 protein is CASSFSYGQVNNEQFF. The CDR3 region has the DNA TGTGCCAGCAGTTTTTCCTATGGACAGGTTAACAATGAGCAGTTCTTC.